This TCR beta chain was captured by sequencing in a study of response to subunit inactivated influenza vaccine. Trimming at V came to 6 bases and at J to 4 bases, leaving 2 bases not matched to a gene. This CDR3 comprises 13 residues. From germline, CDR1 is MNHNS and CDR2 SASEGT. TCRdb redid the calling of the RT-PCR reads with MiXCR, one entry per CDR3 protein. This repertoire shows about 540,000 distinct CDR3 sequences, 20% to 25% found once; its top ten account for about 2.8%. These data were also reused for a study on T cells expressing NK-cell markers. That work contributes: Making the TCR beta cDNA relied on 5'RACE template switching with UMIs. Source material for TCR beta repertoires consisted of sorted CD3+CD56+NKG2C+, CD3+CD56+NKG2C- and CD3+CD56-NKG2C+ T cells. With respect to HCMV, seven of the eight sequenced donors were seropositive, and one was seronegative.

This sequence was found in a middle-aged man who received an inactivated influenza vaccine. The input for sequencing was CD4+ T cells sorted from PBMCs, taken about 11 days after vaccination. This chain uses TRBV6-1 with TRBJ2-3; TRBD2 agrees at 9 bases. This chain's CDR3 is CASSAGGPDTQYF. The CDR3 DNA reads TGTGCCAGCAGCGCGGGGGGGCCAGATACGCAGTATTTT.